Below are 7 T cell receptor beta chains sequenced from a single sample in a study of CD8 T cells in Susac syndrome. It was with random hexamers that about 0.45 to 1 ug RNA was reverse transcribed. Via MiXCR, TCRdb re-called the immunoSEQ multiplex PCR reads, giving one row per CDR3 protein. The profile shows about 130,000 distinct CDR3 sequences, 90% to 95% of them singletons. Sequencing used CD4+ T cells from PBMCs. These receptors were collected from a human donor in good health.

This sequence joins TRBV2 and TRBJ2-4; tentatively, D is TRBD1 or TRBD2 (6 bases each). The germline gives CDR1 SNHLY, CDR2 FYNNEI. Trimming pared 3 bases from V and 2 bases from J, leaving 11 bases between. The CDR3 loop spans 15 amino acids. The CDR3 is CASSEGGATKNIQYF. The CDR3 DNA sequence: TGTGCCAGCAGTGAGGGGGGCGCTACCAAAAACATTCAGTACTTC.

The J gene is TRBJ2-5, the V gene TRBV11-2; the D gene is possibly TRBD1 (7 bases). In germline, CDR1 is SGHAT, CDR2 FQNNGV. The V end was cut by 3 bases, the J end by 5 bases, with 13 bases between. CDR3 size: 14 residues. The CDR3 sequence is CASSFVRGVETQYF. The DNA for the CDR3 is TGTGCCAGCAGCTTCGTCAGGGGGGTTGAGACCCAGTACTTC.

This chain joins TRBV24-1 and TRBJ2-3; D may be TRBD1 or TRBD2 (5 bases each). V was pared by 1 base and J by 0 bases, with 7 bases between. CDR1 and CDR2 (germline): KGHDR, SFDVKD. CDR3 length: 15 amino acids. In DNA form, the CDR3 reads TGTGCCACCAGTGATTTCGGGACGAGCACAGATACGCAGTATTTT. This codes for CATSDFGTSTDTQYF.

The chain carries TRBV13 and TRBJ2-1, with D perhaps being TRBD1 or TRBD2 (5 bases each). The CDR3 sequence is 14 residues long. V shed 3 bases and J shed 7 bases, with 13 bases lying between them. The V gene's germline CDR1 is PRHDT and CDR2 FYEKMQ (reference sequence). The CDR3 here is CASSLGAGRNEQFF. Here the CDR3 DNA reads TGTGCCAGCAGCTTGGGAGCAGGGCGGAATGAGCAGTTCTTC.

The genes are TRBV5-1 and TRBJ2-1; weak D call: TRBD2 (6 bases). Trimming removed 0 bases at V and 9 bases at J, with 10 bases between. CDR1 and CDR2 from the germline V gene are SGHRS and YFSETQ. CDR3 length: 13 residues. CDR3 sequence (DNA): TGCGCCAGCAGCTTGGCGTCCGGGGGTGAGCAGTTCTTC. This codes for CASSLASGGEQFF.

This sequence joins TRBV20-1 and TRBJ2-2; 8 nucleotides agree with TRBD1. This CDR3 comprises 16 residues. Germline V gene lookup returns CDR1 DFQATT and CDR2 SNEGSKA (reference sequence). The V gene end was trimmed by 0 bases and the J gene end by 1 base; junction bases not matched to a gene: 4. The CDR3 DNA follows: TGCAGTGCTAGAGACTCCGGGACAGGGAACACCGGGGAGCTGTTTTTT. Protein sequence: CSARDSGTGNTGELFF.

The genes are TRBV7-9 and TRBJ2-1; 7 bases line up with TRBD2. V dropped 6 bases and J dropped 9; count of bases not matched to a gene: 8. Germline V gene data show CDR1 as SEHNR and CDR2 as FQNEAQ (reference sequence). This CDR3 is 13 amino acids long. In DNA, the CDR3 is TGTGCCAGCAGTTCCACTAGCGTCGGTGAGCAGTTCTTC. As protein: CASSSTSVGEQFF.